The rows below give T cell receptor beta chains drawn from one sample of a study of shared clonotypes between healthy human individuals. Profiled with immunoSEQ multiplex PCR; TCRdb holds only in-frame clones, not every one. Among roughly 2.2 million clones listed, less than 95% were seen once. The sample comprised naive CD4+ T cells from PBMCs. These receptors were taken from a man aged 18-30 years in good health. Some clones in this sample may be carry-over from other donors' samples. Both conserved end residues are part of each CDR3. Fields, in order: J gene, D gene, clone size, V gene, CDR3 DNA, CDR3 protein. A D gene is named only where the DNA matches it firmly. Where a row states a size, it is once, few, many or the class of an expanded clone; other rows omit it.

J gene: TRBJ2-7
D gene: .
clone size: .
V gene: TRBV5-6
CDR3 DNA: TGTGCCAGCAGCTTGGCCAGGCAGGGGAAGAACGAGCAGTACTTC
CDR3 protein: CASSLARQGKNEQYF

J gene: TRBJ1-2
D gene: .
clone size: .
V gene: TRBV5-6
CDR3 DNA: TGTGCCAGCAGACAGGGAGGAGGCTACACCTTC
CDR3 protein: CASRQGGGYTF

J gene: TRBJ1-2
D gene: .
clone size: .
V gene: TRBV6-1
CDR3 DNA: TGTGCCAGCAGTGAATTGGGGGGTATAAACTATGGCTACACCTTC
CDR3 protein: CASSELGGINYGYTF

J gene: TRBJ1-4
D gene: TRBD1
clone size: .
V gene: TRBV7-3
CDR3 DNA: TGTGCCAGCAGCCGCGGACAGGGGGCAAATGAAAAACTGTTTTTT
CDR3 protein: CASSRGQGANEKLFF

J gene: TRBJ1-5
D gene: TRBD1
clone size: .
V gene: TRBV19
CDR3 DNA: TGTGCCAGTCAGGGGATGGACAGGGGCAATAGCAATCAGCCCCAGCATTTT
CDR3 protein: CASQGMDRGNSNQPQHF

J gene: TRBJ1-5
D gene: TRBD1
clone size: once
V gene: TRBV5-1
CDR3 DNA: TGCGCCAGCAGCCCCGGGACAGGTTGGGTTGAGCCCCAGCATTTT
CDR3 protein: CASSPGTGWVEPQHF

J gene: TRBJ1-4
D gene: TRBD1
clone size: .
V gene: TRBV5-1
CDR3 DNA: TGCGCCAGCAGCTTGGGGACAGGAGCAACTAATGAAAAACTGTTTTTT
CDR3 protein: CASSLGTGATNEKLFF

J gene: TRBJ2-7
D gene: TRBD2
clone size: .
V gene: TRBV29-1
CDR3 DNA: TGCAGCTATCACAGCGGGAGCGGCCGGGAGCAGTACTTC
CDR3 protein: CSYHSGSGREQYF

J gene: TRBJ2-4
D gene: .
clone size: .
V gene: TRBV5-1
CDR3 DNA: TGCGCCAGCAGCTTGATGAGTAGGCAGGGGGGAAACATTCAGTACTTC
CDR3 protein: CASSLMSRQGGNIQYF

J gene: TRBJ2-7
D gene: TRBD2
clone size: .
V gene: TRBV6-1
CDR3 DNA: TGTGCCAGCACACTAGCGGGAGGGGACGAGCAGTACTTC
CDR3 protein: CASTLAGGDEQYF

J gene: TRBJ2-2
D gene: TRBD2
clone size: .
V gene: TRBV5-4
CDR3 DNA: TGTGCCAGCAGCTTGGGGCTAGCGGGAGGCTCGAACACCGGGGAGCTGTTTTTT
CDR3 protein: CASSLGLAGGSNTGELFF

J gene: TRBJ2-3
D gene: TRBD2
clone size: .
V gene: TRBV30
CDR3 DNA: TGTGCCTGGAGTGTCGCGGGAGGGATGTGGGGTACGCAGTATTTT
CDR3 protein: CAWSVAGGMWGTQYF

J gene: TRBJ2-1
D gene: .
clone size: once
V gene: TRBV5-4
CDR3 DNA: TGTGCCAGCACCATCCCGGGGACCATAAACTACAATGAGCAGTTCTTC
CDR3 protein: CASTIPGTINYNEQFF

J gene: TRBJ2-5
D gene: .
clone size: .
V gene: TRBV5-1
CDR3 DNA: TGCGCCAGCACTTGGGGAAATCCTACCCAAGAGACCCAGTACTTC
CDR3 protein: CASTWGNPTQETQYF

J gene: TRBJ2-7
D gene: TRBD2
clone size: .
V gene: TRBV15
CDR3 DNA: TGTGCCACCAGCAGAACTAGCGGGAGCTACGAGCAGTACTTC
CDR3 protein: CATSRTSGSYEQYF

J gene: TRBJ2-1
D gene: .
clone size: .
V gene: TRBV4-3
CDR3 DNA: TGCGCCAGCAGCCAAGACGGCTCCTACAATGAGCAGTTCTTC
CDR3 protein: CASSQDGSYNEQFF

J gene: TRBJ1-2
D gene: .
clone size: .
V gene: TRBV15
CDR3 DNA: TGTGCCACCAGCGGAGATCCCTCTTCTCGGGGCTACACCTTC
CDR3 protein: CATSGDPSSRGYTF

J gene: TRBJ1-1
D gene: .
clone size: .
V gene: TRBV6-5
CDR3 DNA: TGTGCCAGCAGTTACAGGCAGAACACTGAAGCTTTCTTT
CDR3 protein: CASSYRQNTEAFF

J gene: TRBJ2-2
D gene: .
clone size: .
V gene: TRBV5-1
CDR3 DNA: TGCGCCAGCAGCTTGGACCCTTCCGGCGGGGAGCTGTTTTTT
CDR3 protein: CASSLDPSGGELFF

J gene: TRBJ2-1
D gene: .
clone size: .
V gene: TRBV4-1
CDR3 DNA: TGCGCCAGCAGCCAAGAGATGCAGGGTGCATTCGAGCAGTTCTTC
CDR3 protein: CASSQEMQGAFEQFF

J gene: TRBJ1-1
D gene: .
clone size: few
V gene: TRBV20-1
CDR3 DNA: TGCAGTGCGCCCCAGGGCACTGAAGCTTTCTTT
CDR3 protein: CSAPQGTEAFF

J gene: TRBJ2-1
D gene: .
clone size: .
V gene: TRBV9
CDR3 DNA: TGTGCCAGCAGCTGGGCCTCCCAATTATTTAATGAGCAGTTCTTC
CDR3 protein: CASSWASQLFNEQFF

J gene: TRBJ2-7
D gene: TRBD1
clone size: .
V gene: TRBV5-1
CDR3 DNA: TGCGCCAGCAGCGCCCGGACAGGGGTGTCCTACGAGCAGTACTTC
CDR3 protein: CASSARTGVSYEQYF

J gene: TRBJ2-3
D gene: .
clone size: .
V gene: TRBV7-3
CDR3 DNA: TGTGCCAGCAGCTTGGGGGTCGGAGATACGCAGTATTTT
CDR3 protein: CASSLGVGDTQYF

J gene: TRBJ1-1
D gene: TRBD1
clone size: .
V gene: TRBV7-3
CDR3 DNA: TGTGCCAGCAGCCCCCCGGACAGGGGCACTGAAGCTTTCTTT
CDR3 protein: CASSPPDRGTEAFF

J gene: TRBJ2-3
D gene: .
clone size: once
V gene: TRBV28
CDR3 DNA: TGTGCCAGCTTCCGAGGAGATCTCACAGATACGCAGTATTTT
CDR3 protein: CASFRGDLTDTQYF

J gene: TRBJ2-2
D gene: TRBD2
clone size: .
V gene: TRBV10-3
CDR3 DNA: TGTGCCATCAATAGCGGGAGAGGCACCGGGGAGCTGTTTTTT
CDR3 protein: CAINSGRGTGELFF

J gene: TRBJ2-5
D gene: .
clone size: .
V gene: TRBV5-1
CDR3 DNA: TGCGCCAGCAGCTTGTTATCAGGGTTGTACCAAGAGACCCAGTACTTC
CDR3 protein: CASSLLSGLYQETQYF